This T cell receptor beta chain was found in a study of read filtering for tumor transcriptome and immune sequencing. As for the study in general: Among patients, 17 to 20 were male and more than 13 female, aged 47 to 80 (mean around 66). Revised staging placed eight or nine patients in R-ISS I, 15 to 20 in II, 7 in III.

This library used roughly 400 ng RNA and molecular barcoded adaptors spanning alpha/delta and beta/gamma chains. Each CDR3 protein is one row after TCRdb ran MiXCR on the reads. The table has about 58,000 distinct CDR3 sequences, about 12% seen once. Study results and limitations: Sorted CD138-negative bone marrow cells were not purified T cells.

The CDR3 has 15 residues. The V gene end was trimmed by 5 bases and the J gene end by 1 base; junction bases not matched to a gene: 7. Germline V CDR1 and CDR2: MGHRA, YSYEKL. This clonotype was detected ten times or more. What it binds is unknown. The chain combines TRBV4-1 with TRBJ1-1; 7 positions match TRBD1. This clonotype was sampled from a donor aged 40 or older with multiple myeloma. The source material was a population of CD138-negative cells sorted from bone marrow. The chain's CDR3 is CASSARAGGNTEAFF. In DNA form, the CDR3 reads TGCGCCAGCAGCGCTCGGGCAGGGGGGAACACTGAAGCTTTCTTT.